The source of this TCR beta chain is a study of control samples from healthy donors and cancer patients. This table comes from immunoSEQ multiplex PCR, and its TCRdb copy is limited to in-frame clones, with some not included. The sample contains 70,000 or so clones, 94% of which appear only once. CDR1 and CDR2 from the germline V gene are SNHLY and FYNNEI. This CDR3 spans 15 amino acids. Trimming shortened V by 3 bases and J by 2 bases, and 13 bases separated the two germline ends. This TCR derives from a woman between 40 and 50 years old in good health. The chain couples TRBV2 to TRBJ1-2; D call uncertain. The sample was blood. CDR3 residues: CASSDTGLINYGYTF. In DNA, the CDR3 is TGTGCCAGCAGTGATACCGGGCTGATAAACTATGGCTACACCTTC.